This T cell receptor (beta chain) was sequenced for a study of shared clonotypes between healthy human individuals. In the naive CD8 group, cells lacked CD45RO and were positively selected for CCR7, so terminally differentiated effector memory CD45RA+ cells were left out. Germline lookup yields CDR1 MNHEY and CDR2 SVGAGI. The V end was cut by 5 bases, the J end by 4 bases, with 11 bases between. The length of the CDR3 is 13 residues. Sequenced by immunoSEQ multiplex PCR; TCRdb stores in-frame clones only, minus some. The sample carries some 2.1 million clones, about 95% recorded once. This sequence was found in a young man in good health. The source material was naive CD8+ T cells sorted from blood. This sequence joins TRBV6-5 and TRBJ1-1; D unclear. CDR3 residues: CASSNNLGTEAFF. CDR3 coding DNA: TGTGCCAGCAGTAACAACCTAGGCACTGAAGCTTTCTTT.